This T cell receptor beta chain stems from a study of blood T cell repertoires in COVID-19. Study-wide background: Donors in the United States, Italy and Spain gave samples during acute or convalescent COVID-19. The analysed material was cDNA or gDNA that came from T cells, B-cell-depleted T cells, or PBMCs.

In its sample, this clone was seen a few times. TCRdb keeps only in-frame clones here, not all; method: immunoSEQ multiplex PCR. In the table there are about 78,000 clones, around 80% of which are singletons. This sequence originates from a man in his fifties or sixties with active or convalescent COVID-19. Sequences were obtained from peripheral blood.

CDR3: CASSLAGRQGLGYTF. The CDR3 region has the DNA TGTGCCAGCAGCTTAGCCGGGAGACAGGGACTTGGCTACACCTTC. The genes are TRBV7-9 and TRBJ1-2, with 7 bases that match TRBD1. Germline CDR1 is SEHNR and CDR2 is FQNEAQ (reference sequence). This CDR3 has 15 residues. V dropped 0 bases and J dropped 7; count of bases not matched to a gene: 8.